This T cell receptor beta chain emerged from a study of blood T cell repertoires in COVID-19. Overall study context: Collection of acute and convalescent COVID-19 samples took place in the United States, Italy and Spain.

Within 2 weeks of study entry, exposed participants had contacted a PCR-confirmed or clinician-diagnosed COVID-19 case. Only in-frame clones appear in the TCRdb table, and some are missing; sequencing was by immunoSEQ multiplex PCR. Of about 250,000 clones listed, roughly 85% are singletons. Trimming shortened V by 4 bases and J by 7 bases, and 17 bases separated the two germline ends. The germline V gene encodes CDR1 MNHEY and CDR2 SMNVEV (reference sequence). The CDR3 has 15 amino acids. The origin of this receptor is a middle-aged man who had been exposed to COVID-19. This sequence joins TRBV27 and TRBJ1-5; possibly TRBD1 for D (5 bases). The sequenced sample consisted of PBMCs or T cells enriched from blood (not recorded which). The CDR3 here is CASSSRTQGTQPQHF. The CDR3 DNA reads TGTGCCAGCAGTTCACGAACCCAGGGTACCCAGCCCCAGCATTTT.